These 24 T cell receptor beta chains came from one sample sequenced in a study of tumor-infiltrating lymphocytes in primary liver carcinoma. Co-extraction of RNA and DNA was performed on about 19-30 mg of unsorted bulk tissue. The researchers produced TCR beta cDNA from around 500 ng total RNA with a constant-region primer. ARM-PCR, slightly modified, supplied the TCR beta libraries through three nested multiplex PCR rounds. In the first two PCR rounds, TRBV1-TRBV30 forward primers were paired with a C-beta reverse primer, and each round lasted about 10 cycles. TCRdb recomputed calls from the multiplex PCR reads with MiXCR, one row per CDR3 protein. Here the sample spans 60,000 to 90,000 distinct CDR3 sequences, roughly three quarters being singletons. Sequenced: liver tumor tissue from sampling region 4. Indicated subset: tumor region T4, right-lateral pole. Every receptor here comes from a man aged 40-49 years with primary liver carcinoma and hepatitis B virus infection.

The rearrangement uses TRBV6-1 and TRBJ2-2; unclear D gene. Trimming removed 11 bases from V and 2 bases from J, with 15 bases in between. CDR3 size: 14 residues. CDR1 MNHNS and CDR2 SASEGT come from the germline V gene. DNA of the CDR3: TGTGCCGGCAAGTGCTACCATAACACCGGGGAGCTGTTTTTT. It encodes CAGKCYHNTGELFF.

J is TRBJ2-5 and V is TRBV9; 11 bases line up with TRBD2. Germline CDR1 is SGDLS and CDR2 is YYNGEE. The CDR3 has 16 residues. Losses at the gene ends were 6 bases for V and 1 base for J; bases not matched to a gene: 8. CDR3 residues: CASNVTGTSGQETQYF. As DNA, the CDR3 is TGTGCCAGCAACGTCACCGGGACTAGCGGCCAAGAGACCCAGTACTTC.

Details on this clonotype: Sequence at one end of the junction differs from germline and may be a read error. The rearrangement joins TRBV11-2 to TRBJ2-7; D gene uncertain. CDR1 and CDR2 from the germline V gene are SGHAT and FQNNGV. The CDR3 runs to 15 residues. The CDR3 nucleotides are TGTGCAAGCAGCCTGCCTGTGGGAATATCCTACGAGCAGTACTTC. Protein sequence: CASSLPVGISYEQYF.

About this clonotype: The CDR3 end shows no conserved phenylalanine or tryptophan, and so a read error is likely. The rearrangement joins TRBV6-4 to TRBJ2-2; D is uncertain. The CDR3 loop spans 13 amino acids. Germline values: CDR1 MRHNA, CDR2 SNTAGT. This chain's CDR3 is CVSSDADTGELFS. The CDR3 DNA follows: TGTGTCAGCAGTGACGCAGACACCGGGGAGCTGTTTTCT.

This chain joins TRBV14 and TRBJ1-1; tentative D call: TRBD1 (5 bases). The CDR3 runs to 16 residues. Trimming removed 3 bases at V and 5 bases at J, with 19 bases between. Per germline, CDR1 SGHDN and CDR2 FVKESK. CDR3 region: CASSHLMGVEDTEAFF. In nucleotides, the CDR3 is TGTGCCAGCAGCCACCTCATGGGGGTAGAGGATACTGAAGCTTTCTTT.

This clonotype was detected a few times. The V and J genes are TRBV24-1 and TRBJ2-1; TRBD1 matches 7 bases. The CDR3 is made up of 16 amino acids. V was clipped by 6 bases and J by 6 bases; unmatched bases: 13. Germline CDR1 reads KGHDR; CDR2 reads SFDVKD. This CDR3 is CATSPPRTGARNEQFF. CDR3 in DNA: TGTGCCACCAGTCCTCCGAGGACAGGAGCACGCAATGAGCAGTTCTTC.

This clonotype was found a few times. The V and J genes are TRBV7-9 and TRBJ1-5; no clear D. Trimming removed 1 base from V and 0 bases from J, with 10 bases in between. The CDR3 runs to 16 residues. From germline, CDR1 is SEHNR and CDR2 FQNEAQ (reference sequence). The CDR3 nucleotides read TGTGCCAGCAGCTTAGACCCCGGTTATAGCAATCAGCCCCAGCATTTT. Protein sequence: CASSLDPGYSNQPQHF.

Worth noting for this clonotype: Compared with germline, one end of the junction differs, possibly owing to a read error. The chain has TRBV11-2 and TRBJ2-1, with 8 bases matching TRBD2. Looked up from germline, CDR1 is SGHAT and CDR2 is FQNNGV. CDR3 length: 16 amino acids. The CDR3 bases are TGTGCCAACAGCTCGCGACCCAGCGGGAGAATCTATGAGCAGTTCTTC. This codes for CANSSRPSGRIYEQFF. The full variable domain, completed using reference TRBV11-2 and TRBJ2-1, is EAGVAQSPRYKIIEKRQSVAFWCNPISGHATLYWYQQILGQGPKLLIQFQNNGVVDDSQLPKDRFSAERLKGVDSTLKIQPAKLEDSAVYLCANSSRPSGRIYEQFFGPGTRLTVL.

For this clonotype: A much bigger clone sits one base away, suggesting this may be a read error. The chain joins TRBV7-8 to TRBJ2-7, with D perhaps given as TRBD1 or TRBD2 (5 bases each). CDR1 is SGHVS and CDR2 is FQNEAQ in the germline V gene. The length of the CDR3 is 13 residues. CDR3 protein: CARSLGTVWEQYF. In DNA form, the CDR3 reads TGTGCCAGGAGCTTAGGGACGGTCTGGGAGCAGTACTTC. The whole variable domain, remainder taken from reference TRBV7-8 and TRBJ2-7, is GAGVSQSPRYKVAKRGQDVALRCDPISGHVSLFWYQQALGQGPEFLTYFQNEAQLDKSGLPSDRFFAERPEGSVSTLKIQRTQQEDSAVYLCARSLGTVWEQYFGPGTRLTVT.

Of note for this clonotype: The junction and the germline gene differ at one end; a read error may be behind it. The chain links TRBV28 to TRBJ2-7, with D perhaps matching TRBD1 or TRBD2 (5 bases each). Germline V gene lookup returns CDR1 MDHEN and CDR2 SYDVKM. The CDR3 covers 16 residues. The CDR3 region is CASSSPCGKGRYEQYF. The CDR3 DNA reads as TGTGCCAGCAGTTCCCCCTGTGGGAAGGGACGGTACGAACAGTACTTC. Looking up the rest from reference TRBV28 and TRBJ2-7 gives the full variable domain: DVKVTQSSRYLVKRTGEKVFLECVQDMDHENMFWYRQDPGLGLRLIYFSYDVKMKEKGDIPEGYSVSREKKERFSLILESASTNQTSMYLCASSSPCGKGRYEQYFGPGTRLTVT.

On this clonotype itself: It may be a read error: a sequence one base away is much more abundant. V and J are TRBV7-8 and TRBJ2-3; possibly TRBD2 for D (5 bases). The CDR3 is made up of 15 amino acids. The germline V gene encodes CDR1 SGHVS and CDR2 FQNEAQ. Here the CDR3 DNA reads TGTGCCTGCAGCTTAATTGGCGGGAGCACAGATACGCAGTATTTT. It translates to CACSLIGGSTDTQYF.

A remark on this clonotype: Because the CDR3 is missing its conserved closing phenylalanine or tryptophan, this is likely a read error. V and J are TRBV4-1 and TRBJ1-5; TRBD1 is a possible D gene (5 bases). Looked up from germline, CDR1 is MGHRA and CDR2 is YSYEKL. This CDR3 has 14 residues. The chain's CDR3 is CASSQAGTGQPQHL. DNA of the CDR3: TGTGCCAGCAGCCAAGCCGGGACGGGTCAGCCCCAGCATCTT.

As to this clonotype: A much larger clone differs by one base, so this may be a read error. This rearrangement joins TRBV5-1 to TRBJ1-5; TRBD1 might be the D (6 bases). The V gene's germline CDR1 is SGHRS and CDR2 YFSETQ. CDR3 length equals 14 residues. The CDR3 is CAISPGEEYQPQHF. DNA for the CDR3: TGCGCCATCAGCCCAGGGGAAGAGTATCAGCCCCAGCATTTT.

Notes on this clonotype: Compared with germline, one end of the junction differs, possibly owing to a read error. This CDR3 reads CASSQTATGEQYF. The CDR3 DNA reads as TGCGCCAGTAGCCAAACTGCGACAGGCGAGCAGTACTTC. The chain uses TRBV4-1 and TRBJ2-7, with a possible D match to TRBD1 (6 bases). Looked up from germline, CDR1 is MGHRA and CDR2 is YSYEKL. The CDR3 sequence is 13 residues long.

Concerning this clonotype: Because it lacks the conserved phenylalanine or tryptophan at the end, this CDR3 is likely a read error. Here the CDR3 DNA reads TGCACCAGCAGCCAAGCACAGGGGGACAATCAGCCACAGCATTCT. It encodes CTSSQAQGDNQPQHS. The V call is TRBV4-1, the J call TRBJ1-5; 8 positions agree with TRBD1. CDR1 and CDR2 from the germline V gene are MGHRA and YSYEKL. The CDR3 runs 15 residues.

Notes on this clonotype: An end of the junction differs from the germline gene, which may be a read error. DNA of the CDR3: TGCGCCAGTAGCCAAGATGCGGCTAGCGGGGGGGCCTACGAGCAGTACTTC. Encoded protein: CASSQDAASGGAYEQYF. V gene TRBV4-1 combines with J gene TRBJ2-7, with 12 bases matching TRBD2. CDR3 length: 17 residues. Germline values: CDR1 MGHRA, CDR2 YSYEKL.

This clonotype has at least ten counts. The CDR3 DNA reads as TGCGCCAGCAGCCCAGGGGAAGAGTATCAGCCCCAGCATTTT. This encodes CASSPGEEYQPQHF. This chain links TRBV5-1 with TRBJ1-5; possibly TRBD1 for D (6 bases). The CDR3 has 14 residues. CDR1 is SGHRS, CDR2 YFSETQ, per germline. Trimming removed 4 bases from V and 5 bases from J, with 13 bases in between.

This clonotype was seen at least ten times. V and J are TRBV30 and TRBJ2-7; possible D gene TRBD2, 6 bases. This CDR3 has 13 amino acids. CDR1 is GTSNPN, CDR2 SVGIG, per germline (reference sequence). The V and J ends lost 5 bases and 7 bases respectively, with 18 bases between them. The CDR3 nucleotides are TGTGCCTGGGCCTCGGGGGAGGTGAATGAGCAGTACTTC. Translated: CAWASGEVNEQYF.

On this clonotype: The junction and the germline gene differ at one end; a read error may be behind it. This chain links TRBV6-5 with TRBJ1-2; maybe TRBD1 (5 bases). CDR1 and CDR2 (germline): MNHEY, SVGAGI. The CDR3 has 14 amino acids. The CDR3 DNA follows: TGTGCCAGCCATTCAGGGACCTTTAACTTTGGCTACACCTTC. Its translation is CASHSGTFNFGYTF.

The V gene is TRBV12-3 or TRBV12-4, the J gene TRBJ2-7, with a tentative D call TRBD1 (6 bases). Trimming took off 6 bases at V and 13 bases at J, with 19 bases between the two ends. The CDR3 length is 12 residues. The CDR3 nucleotides read TGTGCCAGCAGCAAGACAGGTTACGAGCGCTACTTC. Its protein product is CASSKTGYERYF.

CDR3 sequence (DNA): TGTGCCAGCAGCTTAGGTAGGGAAAATGAGCAGTTCTTC. The encoded protein is CASSLGRENEQFF. This chain connects TRBV11-1 to TRBJ2-1; no definite D call. V gave up 1 base and J gave up 7 bases, with 8 bases separating them. The germline V gene has CDR1 SGHAT and CDR2 FQDESV (reference sequence). There are 13 residues in the CDR3.

The table lists this clonotype with many counts. V and J are TRBV19 and TRBJ2-4; tentatively, D is TRBD2 (5 bases). V was pared by 3 bases and J by 6 bases, with 12 bases between. Germline CDR1 is LNHDA and CDR2 is SQIVND (reference sequence). This CDR3 is 14 amino acids long. The CDR3 bases are TGTGCCAGTAGTATGAGGGCTGTTGCAAACATTCAGTACTTC. It yields the protein CASSMRAVANIQYF.

This clonotype was counted many times. The CDR3 loop reads CASSYKPRGAGELFF. DNA for the CDR3: TGTGCCAGCAGTTACAAACCCCGGGGGGCCGGGGAGCTGTTTTTT. This chain uses TRBV6-5 with TRBJ2-2; TRBD2 agrees at 7 bases. CDR1 MNHEY and CDR2 SVGAGI come from the germline V gene. Unmatched junction bases numbered 6, after V lost 2 bases and J lost 6 bases. The CDR3 has 15 amino acids.

A remark on this clonotype: One end of the junction varies from germline; a read error may be responsible. This sequence joins TRBV19 and TRBJ2-1; D assignment may be TRBD1 or TRBD2 (5 bases each). The CDR3 is 15 amino acids. Germline assignment: CDR1 LNHDA and CDR2 SQIVND (reference sequence). This CDR3 reads CASITGDANDNEQFF. In DNA, the CDR3 is TGTGCCAGTATTACCGGGGACGCCAACGACAACGAGCAGTTCTTC.